This TCR beta chain was observed in a study of cytotoxic CD8 clonotypes in ibrutinib-treated CLL. Study background: Response samples were drawn at a median of about 13 months of treatment, range 6 to 36.

This clone was found once. The CDR3 covers 13 residues. CDR1 and CDR2 from the germline V gene are SNHLY and FYNNEI. V was clipped by 3 bases and J by 7 bases, with 10 bases between them. TCRdb keeps only in-frame clones here, not all; method: immunoSEQ multiplex PCR. The sample includes about 120,000 clones, approximately 58% of them seen just once. This sequence was found in a human donor with chronic lymphocytic leukemia. The sample consisted of PBMCs, taken after 24 months of ibrutinib treatment. This rearrangement joins TRBV2 to TRBJ1-5, with D perhaps matching TRBD1 (6 bases). CDR3 residues: CASSERGFQPQHF. CDR3 DNA sequence: TGTGCCAGCAGTGAGAGGGGGTTCCAGCCCCAGCATTTT.